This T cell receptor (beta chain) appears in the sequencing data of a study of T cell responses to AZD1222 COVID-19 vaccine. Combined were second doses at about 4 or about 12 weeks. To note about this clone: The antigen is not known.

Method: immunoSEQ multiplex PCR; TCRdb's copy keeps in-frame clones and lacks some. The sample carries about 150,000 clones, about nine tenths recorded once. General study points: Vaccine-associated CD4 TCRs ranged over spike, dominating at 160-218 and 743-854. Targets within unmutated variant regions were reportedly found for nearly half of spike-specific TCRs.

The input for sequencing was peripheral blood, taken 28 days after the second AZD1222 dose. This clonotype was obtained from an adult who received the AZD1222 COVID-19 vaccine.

The CDR3 bases are TGTGCCAGCAGCTTACTCCCGGGGCGGTCCTACAATGAGCAGTTCTTC. It encodes CASSLLPGRSYNEQFF. V usage is TRBV7-2 and J usage is TRBJ2-1, with D possibly called TRBD1 or TRBD2 (5 bases each). The CDR3 spans 16 residues. The germline CDR1 and CDR2 sequences are SGHTA and FQGNSA. Trimming pared 2 bases from V and 1 base from J, leaving 12 bases between.